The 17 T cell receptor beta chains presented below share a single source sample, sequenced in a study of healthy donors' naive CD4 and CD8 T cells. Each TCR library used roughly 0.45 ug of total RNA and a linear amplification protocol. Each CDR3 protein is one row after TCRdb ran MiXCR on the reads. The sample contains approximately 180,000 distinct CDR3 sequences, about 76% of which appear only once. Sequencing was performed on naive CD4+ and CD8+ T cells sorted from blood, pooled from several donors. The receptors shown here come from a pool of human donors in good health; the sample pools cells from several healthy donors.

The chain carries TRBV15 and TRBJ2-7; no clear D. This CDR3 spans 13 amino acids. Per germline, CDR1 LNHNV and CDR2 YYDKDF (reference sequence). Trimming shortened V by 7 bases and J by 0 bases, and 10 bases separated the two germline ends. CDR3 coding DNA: TGTGCCACCAAAGGGTCTCCCTCCTACGAGCAGTACTTC. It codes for CATKGSPSYEQYF.

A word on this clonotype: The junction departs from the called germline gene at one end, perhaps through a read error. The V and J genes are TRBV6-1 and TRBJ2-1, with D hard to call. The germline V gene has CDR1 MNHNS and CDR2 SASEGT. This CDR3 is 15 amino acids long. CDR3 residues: CATLAIRVSYNEQFF. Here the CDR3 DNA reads TGTGCCACACTTGCCATAAGGGTCTCCTACAATGAGCAGTTCTTT.

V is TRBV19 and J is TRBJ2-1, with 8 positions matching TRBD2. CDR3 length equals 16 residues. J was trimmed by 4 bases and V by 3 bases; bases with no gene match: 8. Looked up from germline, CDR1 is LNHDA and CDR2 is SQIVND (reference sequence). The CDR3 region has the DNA TGTGCCAGTAGTATCGGGGGAGCGGGAGTATACAATGAGCAGTTCTTC. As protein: CASSIGGAGVYNEQFF.

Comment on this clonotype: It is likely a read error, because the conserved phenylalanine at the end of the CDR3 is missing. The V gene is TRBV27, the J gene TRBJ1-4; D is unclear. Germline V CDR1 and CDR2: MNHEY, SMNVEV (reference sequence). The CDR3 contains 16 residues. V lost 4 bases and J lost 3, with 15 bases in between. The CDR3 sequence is CASSSLLSGPNEKLFV. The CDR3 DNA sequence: TGTGCCAGCAGTTCGTTGCTGAGTGGGCCTAATGAAAAACTGTTTGTT.

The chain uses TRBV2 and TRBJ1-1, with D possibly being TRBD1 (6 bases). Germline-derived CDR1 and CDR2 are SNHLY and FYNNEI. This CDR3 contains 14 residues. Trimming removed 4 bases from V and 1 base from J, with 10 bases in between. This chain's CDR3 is CASSVQGANTEAFF. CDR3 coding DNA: TGTGCCAGCAGTGTACAGGGCGCGAACACTGAAGCTTTCTTT. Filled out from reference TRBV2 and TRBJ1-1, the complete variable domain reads EPEVTQTPSHQVTQMGQEVILRCVPISNHLYFYWYRQILGQKVEFLVSFYNNEISEKSEIFDDQFSVERPDGSNFTLKIRSTKLEDSAMYFCASSVQGANTEAFFGQGTRLTVV.

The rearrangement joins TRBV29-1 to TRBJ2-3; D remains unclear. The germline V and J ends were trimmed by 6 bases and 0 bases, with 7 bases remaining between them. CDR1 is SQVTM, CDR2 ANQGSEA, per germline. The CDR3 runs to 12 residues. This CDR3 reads CSVAPSTDTQYF. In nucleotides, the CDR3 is TGCAGCGTCGCCCCTAGCACAGATACGCAGTATTTT.

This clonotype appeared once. The CDR3 is CASSQTPVSRSYNEQFF. CDR3 DNA: TGTGCCAGTAGCCAAACCCCCGTCAGTAGGTCCTACAATGAGCAGTTCTTC. The rearrangement joins TRBV19 to TRBJ2-1, with D uncertain. Deletions cut 6 bases from V and 1 base from J, with 19 bases between. CDR3 length equals 17 residues. CDR1 and CDR2 from the germline V gene are LNHDA and SQIVND (reference sequence).

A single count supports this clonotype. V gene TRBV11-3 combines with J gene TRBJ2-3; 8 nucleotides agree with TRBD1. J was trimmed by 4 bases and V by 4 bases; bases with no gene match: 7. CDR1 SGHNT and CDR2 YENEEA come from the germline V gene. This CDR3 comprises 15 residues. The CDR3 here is CASSSRQGRPDTQYF. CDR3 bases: TGTGCCAGCAGCTCCAGACAGGGGAGACCAGATACGCAGTATTTT. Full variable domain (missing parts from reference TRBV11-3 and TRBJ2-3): EAGVVQSPRYKIIEKKQPVAFWCNPISGHNTLYWYLQNLGQGPELLIRYENEEAVDDSQLPKDRFSAERLKGVDSTLKIQPAELGDSAVYLCASSSRQGRPDTQYFGPGTRLTVL.

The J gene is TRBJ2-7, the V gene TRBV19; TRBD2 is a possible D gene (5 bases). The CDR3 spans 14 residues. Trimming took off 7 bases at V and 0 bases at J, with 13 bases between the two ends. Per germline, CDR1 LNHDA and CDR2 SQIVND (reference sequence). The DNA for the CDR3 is TGTGCCAGTACTAGCAGCCCGAGCTCCTACGAGCAGTACTTC. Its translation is CASTSSPSSYEQYF.

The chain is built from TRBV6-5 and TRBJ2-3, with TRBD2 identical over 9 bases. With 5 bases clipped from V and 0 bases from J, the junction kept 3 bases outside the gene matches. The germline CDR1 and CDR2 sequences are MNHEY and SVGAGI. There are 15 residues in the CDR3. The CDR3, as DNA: TGTGCCAGCAGTCCTAGCGGGATTAGCACAGATACGCAGTATTTT. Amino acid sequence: CASSPSGISTDTQYF.

CDR3 protein: CSVTSTSGSSRYEQYF. CDR3 coding DNA: TGCAGCGTGACATCCACTAGCGGGAGTAGCCGGTACGAGCAGTACTTC. This rearrangement joins TRBV29-1 to TRBJ2-7; 11 nucleotides match TRBD2. Germline loops: CDR1 SQVTM, CDR2 ANQGSEA. V was clipped by 6 bases and J by 4 bases; unmatched bases: 14. The CDR3 runs 16 residues.

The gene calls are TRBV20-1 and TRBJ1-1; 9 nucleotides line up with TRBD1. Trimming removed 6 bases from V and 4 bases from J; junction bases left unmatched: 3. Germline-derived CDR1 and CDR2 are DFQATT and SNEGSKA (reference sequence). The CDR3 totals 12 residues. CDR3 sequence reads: CSAPTGGTEAFF. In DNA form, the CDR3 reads TGCAGTGCCCCGACAGGGGGCACTGAAGCTTTCTTT.

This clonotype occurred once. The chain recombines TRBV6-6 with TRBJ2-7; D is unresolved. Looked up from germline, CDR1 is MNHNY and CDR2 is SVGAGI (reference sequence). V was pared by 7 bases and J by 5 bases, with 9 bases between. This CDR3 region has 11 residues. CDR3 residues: CASTYRDEQYF. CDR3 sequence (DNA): TGTGCCAGCACCTACCGCGACGAGCAGTACTTC.

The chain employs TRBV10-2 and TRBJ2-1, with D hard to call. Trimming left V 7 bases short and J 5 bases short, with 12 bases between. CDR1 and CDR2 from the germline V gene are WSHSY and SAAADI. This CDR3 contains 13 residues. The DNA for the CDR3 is TGCGCCAGCACCCCCTCACCCCACAATGAGCAGTTCTTC. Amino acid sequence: CASTPSPHNEQFF.

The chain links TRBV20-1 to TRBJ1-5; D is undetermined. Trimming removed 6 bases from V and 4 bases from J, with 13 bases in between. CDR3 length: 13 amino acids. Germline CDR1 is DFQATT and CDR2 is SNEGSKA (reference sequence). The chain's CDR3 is CSANSGVNQPQHF. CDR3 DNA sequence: TGCAGTGCCAATTCTGGGGTTAATCAGCCCCAGCATTTT.

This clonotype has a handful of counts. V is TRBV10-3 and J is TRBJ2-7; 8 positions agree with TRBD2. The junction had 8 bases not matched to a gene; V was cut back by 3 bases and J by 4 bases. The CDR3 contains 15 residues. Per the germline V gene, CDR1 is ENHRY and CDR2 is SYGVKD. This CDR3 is CAISDVPGGEYEQYF. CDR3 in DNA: TGTGCCATCAGTGACGTCCCGGGAGGGGAGTACGAGCAGTACTTC.

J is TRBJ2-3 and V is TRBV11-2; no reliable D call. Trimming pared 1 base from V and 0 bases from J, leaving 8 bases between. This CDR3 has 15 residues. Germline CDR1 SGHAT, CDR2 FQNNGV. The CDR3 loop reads CASSLGYRSTDTQYF. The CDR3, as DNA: TGTGCCAGCAGCTTAGGTTACAGAAGCACAGATACGCAGTATTTT.